This T cell receptor beta chain was retrieved from a study of type 1 regulatory T cells. Study information: An in vitro protocol generated T-allo10, a Tr1-enriched, alloantigen-specific CD4 T cell product.

This clonotype was seen at least ten times. What it binds is unknown. This CDR3 region has 14 residues. CDR1 is GTSNPN, CDR2 SVGIG, per germline (reference sequence). Unmatched junction bases numbered 6, after V lost 2 bases and J lost 4 bases. TCRdb fed the reads into MiXCR, producing one record per CDR3 protein. The table has 11,000 to 15,000 distinct CDR3 sequences, around 15% seen once; the top ten hold less than 20%. The source material was cultured T cells, either the whole culture or a sorted T cell fraction (not recorded which). The chain carries TRBV30 and TRBJ2-3; TRBD2 agrees at 7 bases. The receptor was derived from a human donor in good health. CDR3 coding DNA: TGTGCCTGGAGTAGCGGGAACGCGGCAGATACGCAGTATTTT. Encoded protein: CAWSSGNAADTQYF.